These T cell receptor beta chains were read from a single sample in a study of T cell responses to AZD1222 COVID-19 vaccine. The protocol was immunoSEQ multiplex PCR, while the TCRdb copy is restricted to in-frame clones and leaves out a portion. Among some 110,000 clones, 88% were seen once, and the ten largest hold more than 3.5%. The sample here was peripheral blood, taken on day 0 of AZD1222 vaccination. These receptors came from an adult in good health. Both conserved end residues are part of each CDR3. Fields, in order: V gene, J gene, CDR3 protein.

>TRBV3-1/TRBV3-2|TRBJ2-3
CASSHSRSVGDTQYF
>TRBV19|TRBJ2-7
CASSPREQLYEQYF
>TRBV3-1/TRBV3-2|TRBJ2-1
CASSQDWGDSARNEQFF
>TRBV5-1|TRBJ1-4
CASSLQGDAEKLFF
>TRBV21-1|TRBJ2-1
CASSKGSTGSKGNEQFF
>TRBV7-9|TRBJ2-1
CASSPDRRSYNEQFF
>TRBV11-3|TRBJ1-1
CASSPPLWGNTEAFF
>TRBV3-1/TRBV3-2|TRBJ2-5
CASSQGPTAQETQYF
>TRBV19|TRBJ1-5
CASSTTGGNQPQHF
>TRBV3-1/TRBV3-2|TRBJ2-7
CASSRDRGSTYEQYF
>TRBV28|TRBJ2-7
CASSLELPSDEQYF
>TRBV4-3|TRBJ2-7
CASSQDGGYEQYF
>TRBV13|TRBJ2-4
CASSPRDRELNIQYF
>TRBV27|TRBJ2-5
CASSPRTSGQETQYF
>TRBV30|TRBJ1-5
CAWSPGTAQPQHF
>TRBV11-2|TRBJ2-7
CASSYPGTNSYEQYF
>TRBV5-1|TRBJ1-3
CASSLFGPGPGNTIYF
>TRBV6-2/TRBV6-3|TRBJ2-1
CASRRSGGGSGEQFF
>TRBV4-3|TRBJ2-3
CASSQQRGPPDTQYF
>TRBV7-8|TRBJ2-3
CASSPPGRATDTQYF
>TRBV2|TRBJ2-7
CASSEGTGFYEQYF
>TRBV12-3/TRBV12-4|TRBJ2-3
CASRWADTQYF
>TRBV27|TRBJ1-6
CASSFGGHNSPLHF
>TRBV9|TRBJ1-2
CASSGRTEVGYTF
>TRBV18|TRBJ1-2
CASSPEGQAAGYTF
>TRBV30|TRBJ2-5
CAWSDVETQYF
>TRBV10-3|TRBJ2-7
CAIAGGQGNEQYF
>TRBV5-1|TRBJ1-1
CASSPGTGGADTEAFF
>TRBV3-1/TRBV3-2|TRBJ2-7
CASSQGHPGEQYF
>TRBV28|TRBJ2-3
CASIPSGTRLIDTQYF
>TRBV18|TRBJ1-2
CASSPFGTEFNYGYTF
>TRBV10-3|TRBJ2-2
CAISLERDSLTGELFF
>TRBV18|TRBJ2-1
CASSPPTSGSGEQFF
>TRBV11-3|TRBJ1-1
CASSLLLGMNTEAFF
>TRBV27|TRBJ1-5
CASSFAENQPQHF
>TRBV10-3|TRBJ1-2
CAISEAPQSYGYTF
>TRBV3-1/TRBV3-2|TRBJ2-7
CASSQNPGSYEQYF
>TRBV6-5|TRBJ2-4
CASSYQRVQYF
>TRBV9|TRBJ1-2
CASSGTGAAGYTF
>TRBV4-1|TRBJ2-3
CASSPRAGLGSTDTQYF
>TRBV5-1|TRBJ2-7
CASSTGLAGGGAYEQYF
>TRBV27|TRBJ2-3
CASRLLYGTDTQYF
>TRBV10-3|TRBJ2-3
CAIGGLAGGHTSRSDTQYF
>TRBV18|TRBJ2-7
CASSPPTGYYEQYF
>TRBV12-3/TRBV12-4|TRBJ1-1
CASGRGNTEAFF
>TRBV6-4|TRBJ1-6
CASTPRPRVSYNSPLHF
>TRBV30|TRBJ1-5
CAWNRQQNQPQHF
>TRBV4-1|TRBJ1-5
CASSQKPGVGNQPQHF
>TRBV24-1|TRBJ1-1
CATSAPEAGNTEAFF
>TRBV5-1|TRBJ2-2
CASSGLMADANTGELFF